The 30 T cell receptor beta chains listed next were all sequenced from one sample in a study of regulatory T cells. Regarding the study as a whole: In CD3G-deficient patients, conventional CD4+ T cells were enriched for hydrophobic CDR3 residues at positions 6 and 7.

Amplification used 52 TRBV primers and 13 TRBJ primers. TCRdb keeps only in-frame clones here, not all; method: immunoSEQ multiplex PCR. Of around 15,000 clones listed, 75% to 85% are singletons. These receptors' targets are unknown. The sample taken for sequencing was conventional CD4+ T cells sorted from blood. These receptors originate from a person aged 30-39 years with CD3G deficiency.

The rearrangement links TRBV7-6 to TRBJ1-1; D gene unclear. Trimming stripped 8 bases from V and 4 bases from J, with 8 bases between. The CDR3 runs 11 residues. Germline V gene data show CDR1 as SGHVS and CDR2 as FNYEAQ. The CDR3 sequence is CASAISTEAFF. In nucleotides, the CDR3 is TGTGCCAGCGCGATTAGCACTGAAGCTTTCTTT.

The rearrangement joins TRBV9 to TRBJ2-1, with 13 nucleotides matching TRBD2. The CDR3 totals 16 residues. CDR1 is SGDLS and CDR2 is YYNGEE in the germline V gene. After removal of 4 bases from V and 12 bases from J, the junction contained 13 bases not matched to a gene. CDR3 in DNA: TGTGCCAGCAGCAAGGGGACTGGACTAGCGGGAGTGGCGCAGTTCTTC. Protein product: CASSKGTGLAGVAQFF. The whole variable domain, filled in from reference TRBV9 and TRBJ2-1, reads DSGVTQTPKHLITATGQRVTLRCSPRSGDLSVYWYQQSLDQGLQFLIQYYNGEERAKGNILERFSAQQFPDLHSELNLSSLELGDSALYFCASSKGTGLAGVAQFFGPGTRLTVL.

The chain couples TRBV10-3 to TRBJ2-7; the D gene is possibly TRBD1 (5 bases). Germline V gives CDR1 ENHRY, CDR2 SYGVKD. The CDR3 length is 14 residues. With 5 bases removed from V and 3 bases from J, the gap between germline ends came to 14 bases. The CDR3 bases are TGTGCCATCAGTTTTTCCAGGGAACACTACGAGCAGTACTTC. It translates to CAISFSREHYEQYF.

V and J are TRBV7-9 and TRBJ2-4; D gene ambiguous. In germline, CDR1 is SEHNR, CDR2 FQNEAQ (reference sequence). The CDR3 totals 12 residues. V was pared by 3 bases and J by 9 bases, with 9 bases between. The CDR3 DNA follows: TGTGCCAGCAGCTTCAACCGAGGCATTCAGTACTTC. Protein: CASSFNRGIQYF.

The chain is built from TRBV30 and TRBJ1-1, with 7 bases lining up with TRBD1. CDR3 length: 11 amino acids. V dropped 3 bases and J dropped 10; count of bases not matched to a gene: 5. Looked up from germline, CDR1 is GTSNPN and CDR2 is SVGIG (reference sequence). The CDR3 is CAWSQGGAAFF. As DNA, the CDR3 is TGTGCCTGGAGCCAGGGGGGGGCAGCTTTCTTT.

The CDR3 region has the DNA TGTGCCAGCAGCTTAGCGACCGGGTGGTTCGGGGAGACCCAGTACTTC. Amino acids: CASSLATGWFGETQYF. The chain has TRBV7-9 and TRBJ2-5; D uncertain. Germline loops: CDR1 SEHNR, CDR2 FQNEAQ (reference sequence). This CDR3 spans 16 amino acids. Trimming pared 0 bases from V and 5 bases from J, leaving 16 bases between.

The chain joins TRBV18 to TRBJ1-1; 7 nucleotides align to TRBD1. V lost 5 bases, J lost 7 bases, and 7 bases stayed unmatched. Germline V gives CDR1 KGHSH, CDR2 LQKENI. The CDR3 runs 13 residues. The CDR3 nucleotides read TGTGCCAGCTCATCTCACAGGGGCGTTGAAGCTTTCTTT. It translates to CASSSHRGVEAFF.

V gene TRBV19 combines with J gene TRBJ2-7; 7 bases map to TRBD1. Germline CDR1 is LNHDA and CDR2 is SQIVND (reference sequence). The CDR3 totals 14 residues. Trimming took 5 bases from V and 4 from J; bases not matched to a gene: 8. In nucleotides, the CDR3 is TGTGCCAGTAGTCCCCGCGGCAGGGGGTACGAGCAGTACTTC. It codes for CASSPRGRGYEQYF.

This chain uses TRBV7-9 with TRBJ2-1; 11 nucleotides match TRBD2. Germline lookup yields CDR1 SEHNR and CDR2 FQNEAQ (reference sequence). The junction had 14 bases not matched to a gene; V was cut back by 5 bases and J by 8 bases. The CDR3 runs 17 residues. CDR3 in amino acids: CASSRTRTSGRGDEQFF. CDR3 DNA sequence: TGTGCCAGCAGCCGGACCCGAACTAGCGGGAGAGGGGATGAGCAGTTCTTC.

The table lists this clone with a count of one. The CDR3 DNA reads as TGTGCCAGCAGTTGGACAGGAGGAACGGGTATTTACGAGCAGTACTTC. Translating gives CASSWTGGTGIYEQYF. The gene calls are TRBV28 and TRBJ2-7; 7 bases agree with TRBD1. Germline V gives CDR1 MDHEN, CDR2 SYDVKM. Trimming removed 4 bases from V and 4 bases from J; junction bases left unmatched: 13. This CDR3 spans 16 amino acids.

The V and J genes are TRBV6-6 and TRBJ1-2; D remains ambiguous. V was cut by 8 bases and J by 2 bases, with 12 bases left in between. Germline CDR1 is MNHNY and CDR2 is SVGAGI (reference sequence). The CDR3 length is 13 residues. The CDR3 loop reads CASSGGKNYGYTF. Here the CDR3 DNA reads TGTGCCAGCTCTGGCGGAAAGAACTATGGCTACACCTTC.

The chain employs TRBV30 and TRBJ2-1; 13 nucleotides align to TRBD2. CDR1 is GTSNPN and CDR2 is SVGIG in the germline V gene (reference sequence). The CDR3 has 16 amino acids. V gave up 0 bases and J gave up 7 bases; unmatched junction bases: 6. The CDR3 DNA reads as TGTGCCTGGAGTGTGAGGACTAGCGGGAGAAAGAATGAGCAGTTCTTC. Encoded protein: CAWSVRTSGRKNEQFF.

The rearrangement links TRBV27 to TRBJ2-2, with 11 nucleotides matching TRBD2. The CDR3 has 17 residues. V was clipped by 6 bases and J by 4 bases; unmatched bases: 10. Germline V gene lookup returns CDR1 MNHEY and CDR2 SMNVEV (reference sequence). CDR3 region: CASRRTSGSLGTGELFF. The CDR3 nucleotides are TGTGCCAGCAGACGCACTAGCGGGAGTTTGGGCACCGGGGAGCTGTTTTTT.

The rearrangement uses TRBV28 and TRBJ2-1, with no clear D. The V end was cut by 3 bases, the J end by 6 bases, with 9 bases between. Germline V gene lookup returns CDR1 MDHEN and CDR2 SYDVKM. This CDR3 comprises 13 residues. CDR3: CASSFTLLNEQFF. The CDR3 nucleotides are TGTGCCAGCAGTTTTACCCTACTCAATGAGCAGTTCTTC. Together with reference TRBV28 and TRBJ2-1, the CDR3 gives the full variable domain: DVKVTQSSRYLVKRTGEKVFLECVQDMDHENMFWYRQDPGLGLRLIYFSYDVKMKEKGDIPEGYSVSREKKERFSLILESASTNQTSMYLCASSFTLLNEQFFGPGTRLTVL.

This chain joins TRBV5-1 and TRBJ1-1, with no clear D. The CDR3 runs 15 residues. Germline CDR1 and CDR2: SGHRS and YFSETQ. V was clipped by 0 bases and J by 0 bases, with 9 bases between them. The CDR3 sequence is CASSLAGNMNTEAFF. The CDR3 DNA is TGCGCCAGCAGCTTGGCCGGGAACATGAACACTGAAGCTTTCTTT. Looking up the rest from reference TRBV5-1 and TRBJ1-1 gives the full variable domain: KAGVTQTPRYLIKTRGQQVTLSCSPISGHRSVSWYQQTPGQGLQFLFEYFSETQRNKGNFPGRFSGRQFSNSRSEMNVSTLELGDSALYLCASSLAGNMNTEAFFGQGTRLTVV.

The chain joins TRBV6-1 to TRBJ1-2; 7 nucleotides align to TRBD1. The CDR3 loop spans 15 amino acids. The trim removed 6 bases at V and 0 bases at J, leaving 7 bases unmatched. Per germline, CDR1 MNHNS and CDR2 SASEGT. The CDR3 spells CASSRTGSANYGYTF. DNA for the CDR3: TGTGCCAGCAGCCGGACAGGCTCCGCTAACTATGGCTACACCTTC.

This chain links TRBV18 with TRBJ1-2; D is uncertain. Germline V gene data show CDR1 as KGHSH and CDR2 as LQKENI. V was cut by 2 bases and J by 7 bases, with 8 bases left in between. CDR3 size: 12 residues. CDR3 sequence (DNA): TGTGCCAGCTCACCAGGGCTTTTTGGCTACACCTTC. Protein sequence: CASSPGLFGYTF.

The chain combines TRBV7-9 with TRBJ1-6; D unresolved. Germline loops: CDR1 SEHNR, CDR2 FQNEAQ (reference sequence). There are 17 residues in the CDR3. V was pared by 0 bases and J by 5 bases, with 14 bases between. CDR3 in DNA: TGTGCCAGCAGCTTAGCGATGGGGTGGACGGATAATTCACCCCTCCACTTT. As protein: CASSLAMGWTDNSPLHF. Filled out from reference TRBV7-9 and TRBJ1-6, the complete variable domain reads DTGVSQNPRHKITKRGQNVTFRCDPISEHNRLYWYRQTLGQGPEFLTYFQNEAQLEKSRLLSDRFSAERPKGSFSTLEIQRTEQGDSAMYLCASSLAMGWTDNSPLHFGNGTRLTVT.

V is TRBV28 and J is TRBJ1-2; TRBD1 is a possible D gene (5 bases). Germline V gives CDR1 MDHEN, CDR2 SYDVKM. The CDR3 loop spans 12 amino acids. V was clipped by 7 bases and J by 4 bases, with 10 bases between them. The CDR3 loop is CASNRQTYGYTF. CDR3 DNA sequence: TGTGCCAGCAATAGACAGACCTATGGCTACACCTTC.

The rearrangement joins TRBV7-9 to TRBJ2-3; 7 bases are shared with TRBD1. CDR3 length: 14 amino acids. Germline loops: CDR1 SEHNR, CDR2 FQNEAQ (reference sequence). After removal of 5 bases from V and 5 bases from J, the junction contained 7 bases not matched to a gene. The CDR3 region is CASSGYRGGDTQYF. The CDR3 nucleotides are TGTGCCAGCAGCGGCTACAGGGGTGGAGATACGCAGTATTTT. Using reference TRBV7-9 and TRBJ2-3 for the parts outside the CDR3, the full variable domain is DTGVSQNPRHKITKRGQNVTFRCDPISEHNRLYWYRQTLGQGPEFLTYFQNEAQLEKSRLLSDRFSAERPKGSFSTLEIQRTEQGDSAMYLCASSGYRGGDTQYFGPGTRLTVL.

This sequence joins TRBV7-9 and TRBJ1-4; no firm D call. The CDR3 is 16 amino acids. V was trimmed by 5 bases and J by 0 bases, leaving 13 bases between them. Germline V gene sequence: CDR1 SEHNR, CDR2 FQNEAQ (reference sequence). The CDR3 is CASSPRGEATNEKLFF. The CDR3 nucleotides read TGTGCCAGCAGCCCTCGGGGTGAAGCAACTAATGAAAAACTGTTTTTT.

The V and J genes are TRBV7-8 and TRBJ2-7; 8 bases align to TRBD2. Germline V gives CDR1 SGHVS, CDR2 FQNEAQ. V was pared by 5 bases and J by 3 bases, with 6 bases of the junction left unmatched. CDR3 size: 14 residues. The CDR3, as DNA: TGTGCCAGCAGCCCAGGGACTAGAAACTACGAGCAGTACTTC. It translates to CASSPGTRNYEQYF.

The rearrangement links TRBV28 to TRBJ1-3, with D maybe TRBD1 (6 bases). Trimming removed 5 bases at V and 4 bases at J, with 12 bases between. Per the germline V gene, CDR1 is MDHEN and CDR2 is SYDVKM. The CDR3 length is 14 residues. CDR3 sequence (DNA): TGTGCCAGCAGTCCCTGGGGACAAGGAAACACCATATATTTT. Translating gives CASSPWGQGNTIYF.

The chain is built from TRBV6-1 and TRBJ1-1; D perhaps matches TRBD1 (5 bases). The V end was cut by 2 bases, the J end by 5 bases, with 12 bases between. CDR1 is MNHNS, CDR2 SASEGT, per germline. The CDR3 consists of 14 residues. CDR3 in DNA: TGTGCCAGCAGTGAATCAAGGGGTCGGACTGAAGCTTTCTTT. It specifies CASSESRGRTEAFF.

This clone appeared a single time. This chain connects TRBV18 to TRBJ2-5; the D gene is possibly TRBD2 (5 bases). This CDR3 is built from 14 residues. Germline assignment: CDR1 KGHSH and CDR2 LQKENI. Trimming left V 3 bases short and J 4 bases short, with 12 bases between. The CDR3 protein is CASSPRVGGETQYF. CDR3 nucleotide sequence: TGTGCCAGCTCACCCCGGGTAGGAGGAGAGACCCAGTACTTC.

This sequence joins TRBV19 and TRBJ2-1; TRBD2 matches 7 bases. Per germline, CDR1 LNHDA and CDR2 SQIVND (reference sequence). The CDR3 has 16 amino acids. Trimming took 9 bases from V and 6 from J; bases not matched to a gene: 17. The CDR3, as DNA: TGTGCCAGCTCTCCCGGGAGGCTTGGCCGAAGCAATGAGCAGTTCTTC. Its protein product is CASSPGRLGRSNEQFF.

The gene calls are TRBV5-1 and TRBJ2-1; 8 nucleotides agree with TRBD1. V was clipped by 0 bases and J by 6 bases; unmatched bases: 5. The CDR3 spans 15 residues. Germline V gene sequence: CDR1 SGHRS, CDR2 YFSETQ. In DNA, the CDR3 is TGCGCCAGCAGCTTGGACCCAGGGGGCCGCAATGAGCAGTTCTTC. Translation gives CASSLDPGGRNEQFF.

The chain recombines TRBV18 with TRBJ2-5; TRBD1 matches at 7 bases. The CDR3 has 14 amino acids. Germline V gene sequence: CDR1 KGHSH, CDR2 LQKENI. The ends lost 6 bases at V and 1 base at J; junction bases unmatched: 5. The DNA for the CDR3 is TGTGCCAGCTCTCAGGGGGTCGGCCAAGAGACCCAGTACTTC. Protein product: CASSQGVGQETQYF.

This clone was picked up a small number of times. The J gene is TRBJ1-4, the V gene TRBV5-1; D is possibly TRBD1 (6 bases). V gave up 5 bases and J gave up 6 bases, with 17 bases separating them. The CDR3 runs 15 residues. The germline gives CDR1 SGHRS, CDR2 YFSETQ. Written as DNA, the CDR3 is TGCGCCAGCAGGCCTACAGGGTTCCGAGATGAAAAACTGTTTTTT. Translating gives CASRPTGFRDEKLFF.

This sequence joins TRBV5-1 and TRBJ1-1; D unresolved. Germline V gene lookup returns CDR1 SGHRS and CDR2 YFSETQ. The germline V and J ends were trimmed by 2 bases and 2 bases, with 10 bases remaining between them. The CDR3 runs 14 residues. CDR3 sequence: CASSFQPGNTEAFF. The DNA for the CDR3 is TGCGCCAGCAGCTTTCAGCCTGGAAACACTGAAGCTTTCTTT.